The sequence of this T cell receptor (beta chain) was determined in a study of shared clonotypes between healthy human individuals. Points from the study as a whole: The naive CD4 repertoires of a handful of donors were compared, and about 5% of clonotypes were shared. There were few donors, and this limited the genetic and exposure-history diversity represented.

Measured with immunoSEQ multiplex PCR; TCRdb has only the in-frame clones, and not every one. Of hundreds of thousands of clones in the sample, about 92% were seen once. Concerning this clone itself: Its specificity is unknown.

It was CD45RO-negative cells, positively selected for CCR7, that made up naive CD8 cells, with terminally differentiated effector memory CD45RA+ cells excluded. The length of the CDR3 is 14 residues. The germline V and J ends were trimmed by 8 bases and 0 bases, with 8 bases remaining between them. Germline loops: CDR1 SGHVS, CDR2 FNYEAQ. The genes are TRBV7-6 and TRBJ2-6; D is ambiguous. Material for sequencing was naive CD8+ T cells sorted from blood. The receptor was isolated from a man aged 30-40 years in good health. Here the CDR3 reads CASAVNSGANVLTF. The CDR3 DNA is TGTGCCAGCGCAGTGAACTCTGGGGCCAACGTCCTGACTTTC.